This T cell receptor (beta chain) was identified in a study of T cell repertoires in cytomegalovirus infection (dated by TCRdb to between 2018 and 2020). General notes on the study: The peptide stimulations were aimed at well-studied HLA-B-restricted epitopes as well as recently identified HLA-C-restricted CMV epitopes, whose presentation resists viral immunomodulation. Donor HLA type was relevant to the analysis, as public TCR beta signatures indicated carriage of CMV infection together with the matching HLA type. Overall results and qualifications from the work: The ex vivo response was dominated by HLA-C-restricted CMV-specific TCR beta clonotypes, which also provided the single most frequent clonotype in two of eight donors. Cumulative frequency of public TCR beta family members discriminated carriers of CMV infection plus the relevant HLA type in this cohort and an independent 352-donor cohort.

The germline V gene (reference sequence) gives CDR1 as MNHEY and CDR2 as SMNVEV. Its CDR3 holds 13 amino acids, cysteine through phenylalanine. The retained sequence is limited to the CDR3, 39 bases, with the frame set at the first base. Relative to germline, V is 5 bases shorter and J is 0 bases shorter, with 7 bases between their ends. The sample's treatment or condition label, in plain terms: in vitro stimulation with specific CMV peptide epitopes to enrich CMV-specific T cells. Reads for this sample came from an Illumina HiSeq 1500. TCRdb trimmed public reads at Q25 via fastp, called clones via MiXCR and kept in-frame beta chains. For every CDR3 protein sequence, its rows merge into one entry that carries the most common genes and DNA. The sample table holds 230,000 or so distinct CDR3 sequences, of which roughly two fifths were seen once. Jointly, the top ten make up approximately 59% of the sample.

The sample holds a few counts of this clonotype. Its specific antigen is unknown. Base qualities are not recorded, but no much larger clone differs from it by a single base. The receptor was isolated from a human donor in good health (CMV status not recorded). Some clones in this sample may be carry-over from other donors' samples. This sequence uses TRBV27 and TRBJ1-1, with no D gene named confidently. Source: CD8+ T cells from cultured PBMCs, taken from culture after CMV antigen stimulation. For the CDR3, the sequence is CASSVSVNTEAFF. The sequence in DNA is TGTGCCAGCAGTGTTTCCGTGAACACTGAAGCTTTCTTT.